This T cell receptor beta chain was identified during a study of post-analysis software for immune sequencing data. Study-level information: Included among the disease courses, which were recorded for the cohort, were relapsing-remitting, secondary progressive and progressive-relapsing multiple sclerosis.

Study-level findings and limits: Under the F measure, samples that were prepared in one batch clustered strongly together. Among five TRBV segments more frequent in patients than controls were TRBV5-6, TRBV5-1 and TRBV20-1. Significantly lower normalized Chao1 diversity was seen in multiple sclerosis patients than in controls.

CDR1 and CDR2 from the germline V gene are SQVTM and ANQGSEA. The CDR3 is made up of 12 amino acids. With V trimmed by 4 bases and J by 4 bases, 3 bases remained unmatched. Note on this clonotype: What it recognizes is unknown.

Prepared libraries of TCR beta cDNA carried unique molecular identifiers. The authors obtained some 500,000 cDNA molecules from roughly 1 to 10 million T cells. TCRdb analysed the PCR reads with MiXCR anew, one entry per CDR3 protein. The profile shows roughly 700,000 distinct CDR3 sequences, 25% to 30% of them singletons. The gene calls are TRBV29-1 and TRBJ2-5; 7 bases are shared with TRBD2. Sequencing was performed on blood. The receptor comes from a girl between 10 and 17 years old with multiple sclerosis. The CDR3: CSVVGRAETQYF. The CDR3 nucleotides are TGCAGCGTTGTAGGGAGGGCAGAGACCCAGTACTTC. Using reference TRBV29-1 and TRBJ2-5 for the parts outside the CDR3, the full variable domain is SAVISQKPSRDICQRGTSLTIQCQVDSQVTMMFWYRQQPGQSLTLIATANQGSEATYESGFVIDKFPISRPNLTFSTLTVSNMSPEDSSIYLCSVVGRAETQYFGPGTRLLVL.